The source of this T cell receptor (beta chain) is a study of T-cell memory formation after mild COVID-19. TCRdb fed the 5' RACE reads into MiXCR, producing one record per CDR3 protein. The data show roughly 130,000 distinct CDR3 sequences, about 15% seen once. In its sample, this clonotype was seen a few times. Trimming took 2 bases from V and 2 from J, leaving 10 bases between them. Germline CDR1 KGHSH, CDR2 LQKENI. The CDR3 contains 14 residues. Sequenced material: PBMCs or a T cell subset sorted from them (not recorded which). The TCR comes from a man between 18 and 29 years old who had mild COVID-19 (a few samples of this study predate the infection). Cell type and time point are not known. This chain joins TRBV18 and TRBJ2-7; D is possibly TRBD1 (6 bases). Here the CDR3 reads CASSPSQGPYEQYF. The CDR3, as DNA: TGTGCCAGCTCACCATCTCAGGGGCCCTACGAGCAGTACTTC.